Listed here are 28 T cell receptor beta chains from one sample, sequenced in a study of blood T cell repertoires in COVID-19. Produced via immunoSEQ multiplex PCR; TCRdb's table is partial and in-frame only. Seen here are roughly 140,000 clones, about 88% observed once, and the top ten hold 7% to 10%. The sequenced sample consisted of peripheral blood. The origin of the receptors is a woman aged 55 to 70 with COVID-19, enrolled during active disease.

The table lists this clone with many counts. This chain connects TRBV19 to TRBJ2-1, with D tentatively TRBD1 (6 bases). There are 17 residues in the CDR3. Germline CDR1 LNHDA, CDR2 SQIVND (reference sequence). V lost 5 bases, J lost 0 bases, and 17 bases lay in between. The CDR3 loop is CASSSLVQGISYNEQFF. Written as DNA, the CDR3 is TGTGCCAGTAGTTCCCTTGTCCAGGGGATCTCCTACAATGAGCAGTTCTTC.

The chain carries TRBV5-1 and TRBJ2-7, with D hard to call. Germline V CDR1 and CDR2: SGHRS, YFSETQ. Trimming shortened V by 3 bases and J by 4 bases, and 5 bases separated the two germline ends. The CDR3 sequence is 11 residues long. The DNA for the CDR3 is TGCGCCAGCAGCTCGTATTACGAGCAGTACTTC. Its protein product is CASSSYYEQYF.

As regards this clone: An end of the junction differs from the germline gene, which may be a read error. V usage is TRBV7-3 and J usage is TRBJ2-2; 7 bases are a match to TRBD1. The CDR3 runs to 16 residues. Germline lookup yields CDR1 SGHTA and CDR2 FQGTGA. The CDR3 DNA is TGTGTCAGCAGCACTGACAGGGCTGAGAACACCGGGGAGCTGTTTTTT. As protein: CVSSTDRAENTGELFF.

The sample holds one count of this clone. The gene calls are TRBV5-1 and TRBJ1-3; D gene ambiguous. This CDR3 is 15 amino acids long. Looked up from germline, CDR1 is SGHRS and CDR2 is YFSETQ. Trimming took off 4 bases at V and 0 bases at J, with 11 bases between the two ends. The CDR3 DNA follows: TGCGCCAGCAGCCCCCCCCTAAGCTCTGGAAACACCATATATTTT. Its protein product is CASSPPLSSGNTIYF.

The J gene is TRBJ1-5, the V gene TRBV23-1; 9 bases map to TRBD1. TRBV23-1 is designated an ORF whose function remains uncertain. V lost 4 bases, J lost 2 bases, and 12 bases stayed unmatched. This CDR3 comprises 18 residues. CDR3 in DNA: TGCGCCAGCAGTCTCCCAGCGGGACAGGGTTGTTGCAATCAGCCCCAGCATTTT. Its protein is CASSLPAGQGCCNQPQHF.

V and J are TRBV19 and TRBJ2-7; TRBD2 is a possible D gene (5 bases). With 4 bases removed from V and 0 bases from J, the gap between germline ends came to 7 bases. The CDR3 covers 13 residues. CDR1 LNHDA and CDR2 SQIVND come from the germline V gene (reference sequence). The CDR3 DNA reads TGTGCCAGTAGTACGGGGTACTCCTACGAGCAGTACTTC. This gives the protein CASSTGYSYEQYF.

CDR3 in DNA: TGTGCCAGCAGTGATCCATCGGGTCCAGAGAATGGCTACACCTTC. It translates to CASSDPSGPENGYTF. V is TRBV25-1 and J is TRBJ1-2; D remains ambiguous. V was trimmed by 3 bases and J by 6 bases, leaving 17 bases between them. Germline CDR1 and CDR2: MGHDK and SYGVNS. CDR3 length: 15 amino acids.

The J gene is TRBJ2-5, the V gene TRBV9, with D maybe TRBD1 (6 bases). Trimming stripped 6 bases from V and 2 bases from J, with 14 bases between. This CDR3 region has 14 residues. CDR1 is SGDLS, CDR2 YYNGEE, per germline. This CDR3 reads CASNTGTPQETQYF. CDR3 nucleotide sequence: TGTGCCAGCAACACCGGGACACCGCAAGAGACCCAGTACTTC. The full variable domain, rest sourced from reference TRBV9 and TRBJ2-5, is DSGVTQTPKHLITATGQRVTLRCSPRSGDLSVYWYQQSLDQGLQFLIQYYNGEERAKGNILERFSAQQFPDLHSELNLSSLELGDSALYFCASNTGTPQETQYFGPGTRLLVL.

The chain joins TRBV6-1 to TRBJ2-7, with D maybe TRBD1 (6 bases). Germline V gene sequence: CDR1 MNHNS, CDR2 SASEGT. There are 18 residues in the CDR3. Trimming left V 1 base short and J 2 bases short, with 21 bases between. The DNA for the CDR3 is TGTGCCAGCAGTGAAGTGTTACGGGGCACAGGGTGGACCTACGAGCAGTACTTC. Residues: CASSEVLRGTGWTYEQYF.

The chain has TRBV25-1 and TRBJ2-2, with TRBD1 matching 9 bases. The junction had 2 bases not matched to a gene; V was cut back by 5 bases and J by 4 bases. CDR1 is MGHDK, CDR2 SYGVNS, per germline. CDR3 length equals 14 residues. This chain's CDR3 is CASSTTGGTGELFF. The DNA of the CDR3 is TGTGCCAGCAGTACGACAGGGGGCACCGGGGAGCTGTTTTTT.

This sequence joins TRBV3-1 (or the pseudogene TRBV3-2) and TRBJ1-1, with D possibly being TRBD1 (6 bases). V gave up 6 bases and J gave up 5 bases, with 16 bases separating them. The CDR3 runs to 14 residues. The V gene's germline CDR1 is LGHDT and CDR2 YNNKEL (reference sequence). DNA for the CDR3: TGTGCCAGCAGACTTACAGGGAGTCGAACTGAAGCTTTCTTT. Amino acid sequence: CASRLTGSRTEAFF.

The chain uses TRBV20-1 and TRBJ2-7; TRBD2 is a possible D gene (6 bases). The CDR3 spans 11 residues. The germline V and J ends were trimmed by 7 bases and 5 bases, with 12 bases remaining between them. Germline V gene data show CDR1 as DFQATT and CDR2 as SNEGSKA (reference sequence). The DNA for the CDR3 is TGCAGTGGGGGGGTGGGAAACGAGCAGTACTTC. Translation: CSGGVGNEQYF.

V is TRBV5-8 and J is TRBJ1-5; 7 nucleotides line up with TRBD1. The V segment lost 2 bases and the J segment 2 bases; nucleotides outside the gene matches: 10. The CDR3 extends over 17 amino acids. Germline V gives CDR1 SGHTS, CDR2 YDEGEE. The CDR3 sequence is CASSFHDRAHGNQPQHF. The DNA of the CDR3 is TGTGCCAGCAGCTTTCATGACAGGGCCCATGGCAATCAGCCCCAGCATTTT.

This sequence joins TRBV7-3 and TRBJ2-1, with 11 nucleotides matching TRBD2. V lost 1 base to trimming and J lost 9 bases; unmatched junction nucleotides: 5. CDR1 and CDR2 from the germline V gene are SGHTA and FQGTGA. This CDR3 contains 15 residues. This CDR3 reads CASSLKASGRFEQFF. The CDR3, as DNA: TGTGCCAGCAGCTTAAAGGCTAGCGGGAGGTTTGAGCAGTTCTTC.

CDR3 in amino acids: CASSLFRSNTGELFF. The CDR3 region has the DNA TGTGCCAGCAGTTTGTTCAGGTCGAACACCGGGGAGCTGTTTTTT. The chain recombines TRBV27 with TRBJ2-2; D call uncertain. This CDR3 region has 15 residues. Germline lookup yields CDR1 MNHEY and CDR2 SMNVEV (reference sequence). V was clipped by 3 bases and J by 0 bases, with 8 bases between them.

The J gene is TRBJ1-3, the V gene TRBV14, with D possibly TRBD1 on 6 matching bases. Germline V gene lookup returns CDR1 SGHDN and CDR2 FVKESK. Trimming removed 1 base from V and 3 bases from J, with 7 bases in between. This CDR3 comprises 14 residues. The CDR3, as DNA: TGTGCCAGCAGCCAAGTCAGGGGTGGAAACACCATATATTTT. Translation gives CASSQVRGGNTIYF.

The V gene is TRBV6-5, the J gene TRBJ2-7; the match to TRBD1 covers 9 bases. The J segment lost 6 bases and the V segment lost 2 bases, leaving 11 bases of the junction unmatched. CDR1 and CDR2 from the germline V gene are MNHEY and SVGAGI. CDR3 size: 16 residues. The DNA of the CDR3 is TGTGCCAGCAGTTACCTTACAGGGGGCGCTCTGGGCGAGCAGTACTTC. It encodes CASSYLTGGALGEQYF.

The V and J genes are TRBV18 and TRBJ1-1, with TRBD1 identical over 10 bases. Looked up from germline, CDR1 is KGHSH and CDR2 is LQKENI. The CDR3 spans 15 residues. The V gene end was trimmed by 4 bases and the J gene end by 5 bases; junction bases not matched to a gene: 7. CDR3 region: CASSRDRGWLTEAFF. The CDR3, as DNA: TGTGCCAGCTCACGGGACAGGGGTTGGTTAACTGAAGCTTTCTTT.

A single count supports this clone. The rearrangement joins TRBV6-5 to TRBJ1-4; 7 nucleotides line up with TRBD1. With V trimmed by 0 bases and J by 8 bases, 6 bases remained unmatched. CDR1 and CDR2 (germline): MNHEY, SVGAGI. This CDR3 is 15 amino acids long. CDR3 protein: CASSYSNRGREKLFF. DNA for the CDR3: TGTGCCAGCAGTTACTCGAATAGGGGGCGAGAAAAACTGTTTTTT.

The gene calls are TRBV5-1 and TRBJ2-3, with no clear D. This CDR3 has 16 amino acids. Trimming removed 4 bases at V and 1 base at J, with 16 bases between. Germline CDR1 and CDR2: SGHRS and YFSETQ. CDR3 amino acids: CASSLRGLTGTDTQYF. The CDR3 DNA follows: TGCGCCAGCAGCCTAAGAGGCCTGACCGGCACAGATACGCAGTATTTT.

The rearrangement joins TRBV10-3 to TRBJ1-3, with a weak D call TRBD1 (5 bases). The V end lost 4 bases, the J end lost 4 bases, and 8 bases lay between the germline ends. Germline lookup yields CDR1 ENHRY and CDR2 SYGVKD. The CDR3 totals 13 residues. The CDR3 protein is CAISAGLGNTIYF. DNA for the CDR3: TGTGCCATCAGTGCAGGGCTAGGAAACACCATATATTTT.

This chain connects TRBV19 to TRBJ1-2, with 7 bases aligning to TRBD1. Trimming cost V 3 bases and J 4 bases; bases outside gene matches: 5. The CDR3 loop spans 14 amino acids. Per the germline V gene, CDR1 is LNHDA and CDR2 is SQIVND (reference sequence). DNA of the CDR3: TGTGCCAGTAGTATGGGACAGAACTTCTATGGCTACACCTTC. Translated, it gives CASSMGQNFYGYTF.

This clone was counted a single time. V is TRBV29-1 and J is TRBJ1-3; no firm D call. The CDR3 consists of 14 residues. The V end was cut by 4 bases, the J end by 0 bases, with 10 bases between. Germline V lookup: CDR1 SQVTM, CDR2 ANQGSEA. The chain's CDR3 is CSVVVFSSGNTIYF. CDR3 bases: TGCAGCGTTGTCGTGTTTAGCTCTGGAAACACCATATATTTT.

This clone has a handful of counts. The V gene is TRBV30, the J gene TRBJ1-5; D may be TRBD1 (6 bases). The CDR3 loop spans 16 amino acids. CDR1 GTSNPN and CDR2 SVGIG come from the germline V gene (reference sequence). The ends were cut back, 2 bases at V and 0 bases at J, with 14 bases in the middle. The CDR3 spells CAWSYRQVYSNQPQHF. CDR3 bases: TGTGCCTGGAGTTATCGACAGGTTTATAGCAATCAGCCCCAGCATTTT.

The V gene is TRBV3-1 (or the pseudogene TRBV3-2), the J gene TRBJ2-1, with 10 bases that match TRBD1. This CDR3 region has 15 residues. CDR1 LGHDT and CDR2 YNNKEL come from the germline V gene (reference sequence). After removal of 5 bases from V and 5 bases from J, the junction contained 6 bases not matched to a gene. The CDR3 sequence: CASSSRQGAHNEQFF. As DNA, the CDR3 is TGTGCCAGCAGCAGTCGACAGGGGGCGCACAATGAGCAGTTCTTC.

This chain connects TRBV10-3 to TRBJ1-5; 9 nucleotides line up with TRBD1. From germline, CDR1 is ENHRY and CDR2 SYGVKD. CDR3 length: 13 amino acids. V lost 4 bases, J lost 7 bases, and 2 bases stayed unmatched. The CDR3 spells CAISVGTGQPQHF. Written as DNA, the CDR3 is TGTGCCATCAGTGTTGGGACAGGGCAGCCCCAGCATTTT.

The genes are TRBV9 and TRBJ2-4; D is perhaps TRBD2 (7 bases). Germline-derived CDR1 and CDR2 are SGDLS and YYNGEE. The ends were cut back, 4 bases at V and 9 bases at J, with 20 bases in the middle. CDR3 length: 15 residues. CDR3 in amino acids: CASSLGGTSPSIQYF. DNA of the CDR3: TGTGCCAGCAGCTTGGGGGGGACATCGCCCAGCATTCAGTACTTC.

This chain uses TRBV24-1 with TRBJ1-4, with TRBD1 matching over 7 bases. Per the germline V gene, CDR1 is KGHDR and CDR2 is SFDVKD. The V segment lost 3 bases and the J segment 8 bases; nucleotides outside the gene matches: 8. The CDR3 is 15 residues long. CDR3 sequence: CATSDGTAGGEKLFF. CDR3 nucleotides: TGTGCCACCAGTGATGGGACAGCCGGTGGGGAAAAACTGTTTTTT.